This TCR beta chain was obtained from a study of T cells in Graves' hyperthyroidism and ophthalmopathy. Study details: Once the initial diagnosis was made, peripheral blood was obtained before any treatment.

This clonotype was detected a few times. RNA transcripts yielded amplified TCR beta CDR3 regions. TCR CDR3 underwent first-round RT-PCR with the HTBI primer set. MiXCR, run by TCRdb on the multiplex PCR reads, gives a single entry per CDR3 protein. The sample consists of about 760,000 distinct CDR3 sequences, 35% of them appearing once. Researchers defined stable Graves' hyperthyroidism as no ophthalmopathy progression within 18 months. Thyroid ultrasound and orbital computed tomography, with clinical symptoms and serum thyroxine and TRAb, informed diagnoses. Source material for PBMCs was 10 ml fresh peripheral blood. Trimming removed 0 bases from V and 0 bases from J, with 6 bases in between. The CDR3 consists of 15 residues. Germline assignment: CDR1 LGHNA and CDR2 YSLEER.

This chain joins TRBV4-3 and TRBJ1-3, with D uncertain. The sample comprised blood. The clonotype was recovered from a woman aged 40 to 50 with Graves' hyperthyroidism. The CDR3 DNA is TGCGCCAGCAGCCAAGACCTTAGCTCTGGAAACACCATATATTTT. Its translation: CASSQDLSSGNTIYF.